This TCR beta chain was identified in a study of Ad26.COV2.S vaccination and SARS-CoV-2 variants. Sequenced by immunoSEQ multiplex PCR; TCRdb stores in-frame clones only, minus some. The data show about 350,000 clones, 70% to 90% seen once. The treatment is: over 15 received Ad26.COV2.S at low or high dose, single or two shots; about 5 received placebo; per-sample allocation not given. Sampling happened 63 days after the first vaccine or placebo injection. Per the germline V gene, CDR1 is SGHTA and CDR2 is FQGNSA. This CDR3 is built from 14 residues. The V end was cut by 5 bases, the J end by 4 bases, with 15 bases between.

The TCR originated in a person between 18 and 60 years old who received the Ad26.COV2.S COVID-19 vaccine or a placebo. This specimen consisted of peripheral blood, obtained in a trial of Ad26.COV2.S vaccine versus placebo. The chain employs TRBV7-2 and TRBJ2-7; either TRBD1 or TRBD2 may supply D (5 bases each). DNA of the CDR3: TGTGCCAGCAGCCCGCCCGGGGCCTGGTACGAGCAGTACTTC. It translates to CASSPPGAWYEQYF.